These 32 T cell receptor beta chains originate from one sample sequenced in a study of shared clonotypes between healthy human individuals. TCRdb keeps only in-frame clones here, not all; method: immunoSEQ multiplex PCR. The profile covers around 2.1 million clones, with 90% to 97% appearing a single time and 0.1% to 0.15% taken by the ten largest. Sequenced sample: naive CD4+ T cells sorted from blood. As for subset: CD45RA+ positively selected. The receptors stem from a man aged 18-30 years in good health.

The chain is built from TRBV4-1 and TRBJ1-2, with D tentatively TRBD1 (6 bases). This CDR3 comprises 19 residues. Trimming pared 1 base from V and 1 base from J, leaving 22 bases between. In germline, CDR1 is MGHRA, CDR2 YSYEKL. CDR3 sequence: CASSQGGVPIRGVNYGYTF. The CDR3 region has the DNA TGCGCCAGCAGCCAAGGCGGGGTGCCCATCAGGGGCGTTAACTATGGCTACACCTTC.

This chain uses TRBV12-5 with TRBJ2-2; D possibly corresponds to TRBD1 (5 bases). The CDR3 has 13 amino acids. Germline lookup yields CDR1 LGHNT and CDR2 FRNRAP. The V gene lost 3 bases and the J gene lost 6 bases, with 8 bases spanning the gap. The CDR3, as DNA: TGTGCTAGTGGTTTTTCAGGGCCCGGGGAGCTGTTTTTT. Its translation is CASGFSGPGELFF.

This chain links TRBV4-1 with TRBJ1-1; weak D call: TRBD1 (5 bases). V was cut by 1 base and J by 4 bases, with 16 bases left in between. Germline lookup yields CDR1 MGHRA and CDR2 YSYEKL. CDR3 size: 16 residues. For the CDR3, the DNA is TGCGCCAGCAGCCAAGGTCCGGGCCTGGGGGGCACTGAAGCTTTCTTT. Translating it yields CASSQGPGLGGTEAFF.

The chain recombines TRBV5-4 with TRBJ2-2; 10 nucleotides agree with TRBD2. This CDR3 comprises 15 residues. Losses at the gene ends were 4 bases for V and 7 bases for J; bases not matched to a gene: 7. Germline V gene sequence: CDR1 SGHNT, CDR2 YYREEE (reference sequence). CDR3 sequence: CASSLSGGSLGELFF. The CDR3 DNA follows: TGTGCCAGCAGCCTTAGCGGGGGGAGCCTCGGGGAGCTGTTTTTT.

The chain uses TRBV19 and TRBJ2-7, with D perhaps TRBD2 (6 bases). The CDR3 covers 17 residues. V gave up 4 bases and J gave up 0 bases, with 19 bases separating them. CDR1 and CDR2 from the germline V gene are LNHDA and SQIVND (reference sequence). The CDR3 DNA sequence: TGTGCCAGTAGTAACCCAGCGGGCACCCTTAGCTCCTACGAGCAGTACTTC. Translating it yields CASSNPAGTLSSYEQYF.

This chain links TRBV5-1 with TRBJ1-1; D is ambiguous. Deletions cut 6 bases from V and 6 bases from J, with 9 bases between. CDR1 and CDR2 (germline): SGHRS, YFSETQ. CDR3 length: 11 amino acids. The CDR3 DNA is TGCGCCAGCACCCCGAGCTCTGAAGCTTTCTTT. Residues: CASTPSSEAFF.

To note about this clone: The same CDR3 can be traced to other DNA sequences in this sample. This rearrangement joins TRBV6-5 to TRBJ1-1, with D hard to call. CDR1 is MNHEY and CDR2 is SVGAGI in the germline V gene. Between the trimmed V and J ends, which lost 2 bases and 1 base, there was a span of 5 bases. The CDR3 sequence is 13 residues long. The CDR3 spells CASSYIGNTEAFF. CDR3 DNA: TGTGCCAGCAGTTACATAGGGAACACTGAAGCTTTCTTT.

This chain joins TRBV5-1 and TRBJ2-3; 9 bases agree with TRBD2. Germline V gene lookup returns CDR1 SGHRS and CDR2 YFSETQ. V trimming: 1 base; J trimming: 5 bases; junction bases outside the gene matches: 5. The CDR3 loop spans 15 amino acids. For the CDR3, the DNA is TGCGCCAGCAGCTTGAGCGGGAGGTGGGAAGATACGCAGTATTTT. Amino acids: CASSLSGRWEDTQYF.

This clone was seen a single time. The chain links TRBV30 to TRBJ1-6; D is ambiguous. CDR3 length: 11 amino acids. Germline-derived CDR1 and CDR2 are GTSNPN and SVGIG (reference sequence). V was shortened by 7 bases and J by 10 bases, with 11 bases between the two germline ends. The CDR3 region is CASGANSPLHF. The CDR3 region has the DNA TGTGCCTCCGGTGCGAACTCACCCCTCCACTTT. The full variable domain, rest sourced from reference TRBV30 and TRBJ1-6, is SQTIHQWPATLVQPVGSPLSLECTVEGTSNPNLYWYRQAAGRGLQLLFYSVGIGQISSEVPQNLSASRPQDRQFILSSKKLLLSDSGFYLCASGANSPLHFGNGTRLTVT.

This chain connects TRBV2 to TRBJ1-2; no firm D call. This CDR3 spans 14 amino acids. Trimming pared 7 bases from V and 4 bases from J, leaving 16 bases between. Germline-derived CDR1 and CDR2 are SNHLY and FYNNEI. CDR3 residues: CASTLLGSGYGYTF. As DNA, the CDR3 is TGTGCCAGCACTCTGTTAGGGAGCGGCTATGGCTACACCTTC.

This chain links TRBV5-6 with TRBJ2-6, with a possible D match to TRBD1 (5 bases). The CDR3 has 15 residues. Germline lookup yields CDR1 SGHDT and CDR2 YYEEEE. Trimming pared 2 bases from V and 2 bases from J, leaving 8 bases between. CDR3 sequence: CASSFQGAGANVLTF. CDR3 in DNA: TGTGCCAGCAGCTTTCAAGGGGCTGGGGCCAACGTCCTGACTTTC.

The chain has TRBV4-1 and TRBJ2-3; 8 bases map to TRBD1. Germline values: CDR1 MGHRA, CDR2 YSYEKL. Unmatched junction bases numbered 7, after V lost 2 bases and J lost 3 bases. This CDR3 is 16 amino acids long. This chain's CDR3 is CASSQRTGKVTDTQYF. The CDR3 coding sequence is TGCGCCAGCAGCCAACGGACAGGGAAAGTTACAGATACGCAGTATTTT.

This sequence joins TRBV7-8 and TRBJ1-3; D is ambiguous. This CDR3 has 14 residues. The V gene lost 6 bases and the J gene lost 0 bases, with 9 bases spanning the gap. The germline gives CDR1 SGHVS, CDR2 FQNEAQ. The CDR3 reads CASRKAFSGNTIYF. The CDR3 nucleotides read TGTGCCAGCAGGAAGGCGTTCTCTGGAAACACCATATATTTT.

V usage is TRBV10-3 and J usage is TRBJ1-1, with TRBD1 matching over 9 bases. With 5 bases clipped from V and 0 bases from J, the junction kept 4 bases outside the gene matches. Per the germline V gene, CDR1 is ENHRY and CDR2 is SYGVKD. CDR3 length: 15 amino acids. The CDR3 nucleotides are TGTGCCATCAGTAAAGACAGGGGGGTGAACACTGAAGCTTTCTTT. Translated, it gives CAISKDRGVNTEAFF.

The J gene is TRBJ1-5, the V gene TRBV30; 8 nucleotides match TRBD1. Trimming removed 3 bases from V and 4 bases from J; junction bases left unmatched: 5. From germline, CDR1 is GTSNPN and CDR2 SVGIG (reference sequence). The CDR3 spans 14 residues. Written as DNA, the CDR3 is TGTGCCTGGAGCCACACAGGGGGGAATCAGCCCCAGCATTTT. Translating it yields CAWSHTGGNQPQHF.

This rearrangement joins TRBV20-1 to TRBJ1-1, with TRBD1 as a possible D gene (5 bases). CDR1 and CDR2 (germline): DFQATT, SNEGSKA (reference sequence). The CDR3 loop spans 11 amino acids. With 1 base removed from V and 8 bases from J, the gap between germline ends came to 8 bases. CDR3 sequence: CSARGAGEAFF. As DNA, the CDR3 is TGCAGTGCTAGAGGGGCAGGGGAAGCTTTCTTT.

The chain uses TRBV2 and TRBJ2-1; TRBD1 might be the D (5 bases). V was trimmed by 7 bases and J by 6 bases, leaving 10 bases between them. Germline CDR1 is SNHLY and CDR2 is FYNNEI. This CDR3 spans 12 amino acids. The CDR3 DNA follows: TGTGCCAGCATCAGGGATCGCAATGAGCAGTTCTTC. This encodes CASIRDRNEQFF.

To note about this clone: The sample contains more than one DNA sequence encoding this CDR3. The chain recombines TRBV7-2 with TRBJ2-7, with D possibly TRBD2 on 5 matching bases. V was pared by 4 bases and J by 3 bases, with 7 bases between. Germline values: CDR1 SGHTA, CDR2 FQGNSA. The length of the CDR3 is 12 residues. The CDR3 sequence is CASSSTSYEQYF. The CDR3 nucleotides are TGTGCCAGCAGCTCAACTAGCTACGAGCAGTACTTC.

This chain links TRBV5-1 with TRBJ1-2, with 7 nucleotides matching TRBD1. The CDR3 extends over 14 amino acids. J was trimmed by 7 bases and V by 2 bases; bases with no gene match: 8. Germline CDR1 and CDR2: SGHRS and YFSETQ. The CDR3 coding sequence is TGCGCCAGCAGCTTTTCGGCAGGGGGTCGTGGCTACACCTTC. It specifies CASSFSAGGRGYTF.

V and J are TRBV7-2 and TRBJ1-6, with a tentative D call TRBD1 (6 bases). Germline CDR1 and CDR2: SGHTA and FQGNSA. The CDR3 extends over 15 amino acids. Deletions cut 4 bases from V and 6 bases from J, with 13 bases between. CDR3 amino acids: CASSSQPGANSPLHF. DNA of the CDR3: TGTGCCAGCAGCTCACAGCCAGGGGCTAATTCACCCCTCCACTTT. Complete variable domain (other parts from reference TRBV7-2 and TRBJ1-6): GAGVSQSPSNKVTEKGKDVELRCDPISGHTALYWYRQSLGQGLEFLIYFQGNSAPDKSGLPSDRFSAERTGGSVSTLTIQRTQQEDSAVYLCASSSQPGANSPLHFGNGTRLTVT.

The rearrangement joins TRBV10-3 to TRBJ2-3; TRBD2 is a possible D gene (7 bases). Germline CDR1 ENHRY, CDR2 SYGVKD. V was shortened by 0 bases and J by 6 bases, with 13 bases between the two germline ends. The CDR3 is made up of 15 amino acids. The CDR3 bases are TGTGCCATCAGTGAGTCGGCCAGGGGAGGGGATACGCAGTATTTT. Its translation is CAISESARGGDTQYF.

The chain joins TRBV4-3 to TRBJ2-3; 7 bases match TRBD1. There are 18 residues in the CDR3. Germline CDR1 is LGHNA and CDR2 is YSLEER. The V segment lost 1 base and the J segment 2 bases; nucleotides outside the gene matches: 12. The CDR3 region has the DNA TGCGCCAGCAGCCAAGCCATCCTCTCGGGACAGAACACAGATACGCAGTATTTT. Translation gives CASSQAILSGQNTDTQYF.

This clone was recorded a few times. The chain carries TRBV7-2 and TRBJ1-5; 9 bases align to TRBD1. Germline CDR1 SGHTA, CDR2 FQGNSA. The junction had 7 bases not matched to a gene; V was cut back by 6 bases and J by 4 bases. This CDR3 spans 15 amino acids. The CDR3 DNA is TGTGCCAGCAGAGAACAGGGGGCTGTGAATCAGCCCCAGCATTTT. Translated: CASREQGAVNQPQHF.

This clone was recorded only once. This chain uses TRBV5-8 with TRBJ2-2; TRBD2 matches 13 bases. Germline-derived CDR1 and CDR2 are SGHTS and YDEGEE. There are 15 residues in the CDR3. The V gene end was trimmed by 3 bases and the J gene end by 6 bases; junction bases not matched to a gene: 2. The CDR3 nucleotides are TGTGCCAGCAGCTGGGGACTAGCGGGGCCCGGGGAGCTGTTTTTT. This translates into CASSWGLAGPGELFF.

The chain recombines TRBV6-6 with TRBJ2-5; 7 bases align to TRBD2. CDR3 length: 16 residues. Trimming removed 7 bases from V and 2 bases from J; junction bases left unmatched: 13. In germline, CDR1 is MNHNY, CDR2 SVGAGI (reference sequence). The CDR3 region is CASTLGGMGSQETQYF. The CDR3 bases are TGTGCCAGCACTCTGGGAGGGATGGGCTCACAAGAGACCCAGTACTTC.

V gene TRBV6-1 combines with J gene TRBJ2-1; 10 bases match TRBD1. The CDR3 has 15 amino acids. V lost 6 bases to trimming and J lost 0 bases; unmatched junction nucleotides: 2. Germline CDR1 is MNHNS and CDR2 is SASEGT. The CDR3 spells CASRRDRGSYNEQFF. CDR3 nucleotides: TGTGCCAGCAGGAGGGACAGGGGCTCCTACAATGAGCAGTTCTTC.

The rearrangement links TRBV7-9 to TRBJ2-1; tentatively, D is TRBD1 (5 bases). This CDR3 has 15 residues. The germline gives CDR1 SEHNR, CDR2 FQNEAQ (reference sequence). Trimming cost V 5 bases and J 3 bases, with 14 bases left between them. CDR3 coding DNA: TGTGCCAGCAGCGGAAGAGAAGGGGACTACAATGAGCAGTTCTTC. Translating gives CASSGREGDYNEQFF.

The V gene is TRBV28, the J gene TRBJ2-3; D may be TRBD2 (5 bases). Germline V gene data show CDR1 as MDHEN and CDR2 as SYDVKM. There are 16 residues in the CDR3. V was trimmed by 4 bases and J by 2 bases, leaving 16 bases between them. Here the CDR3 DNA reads TGTGCCAGCAGTTCCCTCCGGGGAGCCAACACAGATACGCAGTATTTT. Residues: CASSSLRGANTDTQYF.

CDR3 sequence reads: CSARDHGTEAFF. As DNA, the CDR3 is TGCAGCGCCCGAGATCATGGGACTGAAGCTTTCTTT. This chain uses TRBV29-1 with TRBJ1-1; D remains unclear. The ends were cut back, 7 bases at V and 5 bases at J, with 14 bases in the middle. The CDR3 spans 12 residues. CDR1 SQVTM and CDR2 ANQGSEA come from the germline V gene.

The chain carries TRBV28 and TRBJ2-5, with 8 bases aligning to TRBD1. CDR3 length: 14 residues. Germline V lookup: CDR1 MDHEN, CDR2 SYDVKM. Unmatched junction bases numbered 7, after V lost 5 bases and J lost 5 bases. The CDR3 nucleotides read TGTGCCAGCAGTCCCCCGGACAGGGTCGAGACCCAGTACTTC. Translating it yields CASSPPDRVETQYF.

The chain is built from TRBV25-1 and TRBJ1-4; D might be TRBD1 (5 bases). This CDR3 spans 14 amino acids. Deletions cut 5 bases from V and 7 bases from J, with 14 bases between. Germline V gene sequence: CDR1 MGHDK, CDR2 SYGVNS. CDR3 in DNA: TGTGCCAGCAGTCAAACGGGACCCGGTGAAAAACTGTTTTTT. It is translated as CASSQTGPGEKLFF.

This CDR3 reads CASSLAGLGGPEQFF. The CDR3 DNA is TGCGCCAGCAGCTTGGCCGGACTGGGAGGTCCTGAGCAGTTCTTC. This chain joins TRBV5-1 and TRBJ2-1; possible D gene TRBD2, 6 bases. The CDR3 contains 15 residues. Germline CDR1 and CDR2: SGHRS and YFSETQ. The V end lost 0 bases, the J end lost 9 bases, and 16 bases lay between the germline ends.